This T cell receptor beta chain was captured by sequencing in a study of T cells in Graves' hyperthyroidism and ophthalmopathy. This clonotype was seen ten or more times. This CDR3 is 14 amino acids long. V shed 5 bases, J shed 5 bases, and the junction held 10 bases outside the gene matches. CDR1 is DFQATT and CDR2 is SNEGSKA in the germline V gene (reference sequence). Patients were excluded for uncontrolled infection, other autoimmune disease, pregnancy or lactation. Clinical symptoms, serum thyroxine and TRAb, thyroid ultrasound and orbital computed tomography together formed the diagnostic basis. Fresh peripheral blood, approximately 9.6 ml, yielded the PBMCs. Regions amplified from RNA transcripts were the TCR beta CDR3 regions. TCR CDR3 regions were first amplified by RT-PCR with HTBI primers. A single record per CDR3 protein comes from TCRdb applying MiXCR to the multiplex PCR reads. This sample has a few hundred thousand distinct CDR3 sequences, with 15% to 18% found just once.

This receptor was identified in a young woman with Graves' hyperthyroidism that later progressed to Graves' ophthalmopathy. Input material: blood. The chain uses TRBV20-1 and TRBJ2-7; TRBD1 matches 9 bases. The CDR3 nucleotides read TGCAGTGCTGGGGGGGGGACAGGGCGGGACGAGCAGTACTTC. Translation gives CSAGGGTGRDEQYF.